One sample yielded the 22 T cell receptor beta chains listed below, sequenced in a study of T cell repertoires in cytomegalovirus infection. TCRdb reprocessed the reads via MiXCR and lists one record per CDR3 protein. The sample holds some 62,000 distinct CDR3 sequences, around 21% seen once. Their target antigens are unknown. The sample here was CD8+ T cells from cultured PBMCs, taken from culture after CMV antigen stimulation. These receptors originate from a human donor in good health (CMV status not recorded). Some clones in this sample may be carry-over from other donors' samples.

This clonotype was seen a handful of times. The CDR3 loop is CATSGGGKEEMNSYNEQFF. Written as DNA, the CDR3 is TGTGCCACCAGTGGGGGGGGGAAGGAAGAAATGAACTCCTACAATGAGCAGTTCTTC. The J gene is TRBJ2-1, the V gene TRBV24-1; 7 bases agree with TRBD2. From germline, CDR1 is KGHDR and CDR2 SFDVKD. V lost 5 bases and J lost 0; bases outside the gene matches: 15. The CDR3 runs 19 residues.

The table lists this clonotype with a few counts. The rearrangement joins TRBV7-2 to TRBJ1-2; the match to TRBD1 covers 10 bases. The CDR3 totals 15 residues. Germline V gives CDR1 SGHTA, CDR2 FQGNSA. V gave up 2 bases and J gave up 6 bases; unmatched junction bases: 6. The CDR3: CASSLIDRGLDGYTF. CDR3 bases: TGTGCCAGCAGCTTAATTGACAGGGGGCTGGATGGCTACACCTTC.

This clonotype was seen more than once but under ten times. The J gene is TRBJ2-7, the V gene TRBV7-2, with TRBD2 matching 9 bases. Trimming took 5 bases from V and 0 from J; bases not matched to a gene: 5. Germline V gives CDR1 SGHTA, CDR2 FQGNSA. The CDR3 is made up of 15 amino acids. The CDR3, as DNA: TGTGCCAGCAGCCCGTTTAGCGGGGGCTCCTACGAGCAGTACTTC. Amino acids: CASSPFSGGSYEQYF.

This clonotype turned up a few times. V usage is TRBV12-3 or TRBV12-4 and J usage is TRBJ1-5; the D is unclear. There are 13 residues in the CDR3. V lost 7 bases, J lost 3 bases, and 10 bases lay in between. CDR3 in amino acids: CASIGRYNQPQHF. As DNA, the CDR3 is TGTGCCAGCATCGGACGGTACAATCAGCCCCAGCATTTT.

The V gene is TRBV6-2 or TRBV6-3, the J gene TRBJ1-5; the D is unclear. The CDR3 has 15 residues. The V end was cut by 10 bases, the J end by 2 bases, with 18 bases between. Per germline, CDR1 MNHEY and CDR2 SVGEGT. DNA of the CDR3: TGTGCCACCGCATCGGGGAGGGTAGGCAATCAGCCCCAGCATTTT. This encodes CATASGRVGNQPQHF.

The chain joins TRBV7-6 to TRBJ1-2, with a possible D match to TRBD1 (6 bases). The CDR3 sequence is 16 residues long. Trimming pared 4 bases from V and 4 bases from J, leaving 19 bases between. CDR1 and CDR2 (germline): SGHVS, FNYEAQ. CDR3 amino acids: CASSSKLPGAGYGYTF. The DNA of the CDR3 is TGTGCCAGCAGCTCCAAACTTCCAGGGGCTGGCTATGGCTACACCTTC.

This chain joins TRBV7-2 and TRBJ1-1; TRBD1 agrees at 8 bases. V trimming: 5 bases; J trimming: 3 bases; junction bases outside the gene matches: 14. The CDR3 is 17 amino acids. Germline CDR1 is SGHTA and CDR2 is FQGNSA. The CDR3 protein is CASSLIGQGLDYTEAFF. CDR3 DNA sequence: TGTGCCAGCAGCCTGATCGGACAGGGTTTAGATTACACTGAAGCTTTCTTT.

This clonotype appeared a few times. V and J are TRBV28 and TRBJ2-2, with D possibly matching TRBD1 (6 bases). Germline V gene lookup returns CDR1 MDHEN and CDR2 SYDVKM. The CDR3 covers 15 residues. V was cut by 7 bases and J by 7 bases, with 19 bases left in between. CDR3 amino acids: CASILGQGGNGELFF. As DNA, the CDR3 is TGTGCCAGCATCTTGGGACAAGGGGGTAACGGGGAGCTGTTTTTT.

V gene TRBV6-1 combines with J gene TRBJ1-6; D is undetermined. V lost 6 bases and J 0 bases, leaving 15 bases between the germline ends. Per the germline V gene, CDR1 is MNHNS and CDR2 is SASEGT. The CDR3 is 17 residues long. CDR3 amino acids: CASSPPPANSYNSPLHF. The CDR3 DNA reads TGTGCCAGCAGCCCCCCCCCGGCTAACTCCTATAATTCACCCCTCCACTTT.

This clonotype was counted between two and nine times. The V gene is TRBV7-9, the J gene TRBJ1-1; 10 positions agree with TRBD1. The V gene's germline CDR1 is SEHNR and CDR2 FQNEAQ (reference sequence). The CDR3 is 14 amino acids. Losses at the gene ends were 5 bases for V and 4 bases for J; bases not matched to a gene: 4. CDR3 protein: CASSHDRGLTEAFF. Written as DNA, the CDR3 is TGTGCCAGCAGCCATGACAGGGGGCTCACTGAAGCTTTCTTT. The full variable domain, with the rest looked up from reference TRBV7-9 and TRBJ1-1, is DTGVSQNPRHKITKRGQNVTFRCDPISEHNRLYWYRQTLGQGPEFLTYFQNEAQLEKSRLLSDRFSAERPKGSFSTLEIQRTEQGDSAMYLCASSHDRGLTEAFFGQGTRLTVV.

The J gene is TRBJ2-1, the V gene TRBV15, with D hard to call. V was trimmed by 0 bases and J by 0 bases, leaving 9 bases between them. The CDR3 runs 16 residues. Germline CDR1 LNHNV, CDR2 YYDKDF (reference sequence). CDR3 nucleotide sequence: TGTGCCACCAGCAGAGACCCCCTAGGCTCCTACAATGAGCAGTTCTTC. Its protein is CATSRDPLGSYNEQFF.

This clonotype was found a few times. This chain links TRBV7-6 with TRBJ2-3, with D perhaps TRBD1 (5 bases). The CDR3 has 16 amino acids. The germline CDR1 and CDR2 sequences are SGHVS and FNYEAQ. Between the trimmed V and J ends, which lost 5 bases and 0 bases, there was a span of 15 bases. CDR3 nucleotides: TGTGCCAGCAGCCGTCCCAGGGATTCTAGCACAGATACGCAGTATTTT. This sequence encodes CASSRPRDSSTDTQYF.

This clonotype was recorded a few times. The CDR3 here is CASSLLLGDIQETQYF. For the CDR3, the DNA is TGTGCCAGCAGCTTACTGCTGGGGGATATCCAAGAGACCCAGTACTTC. This chain links TRBV7-8 with TRBJ2-5; D possibly uses TRBD1 or TRBD2 (5 bases each). V shed 2 bases and J shed 1 base, with 14 bases lying between them. The CDR3 is 16 amino acids. The germline CDR1 and CDR2 sequences are SGHVS and FQNEAQ.

The table lists this clonotype with a count of one. The J gene is TRBJ2-3, the V gene TRBV27, with D possibly called TRBD1 or TRBD2 (5 bases each). This CDR3 is 11 amino acids long. The germline gives CDR1 MNHEY, CDR2 SMNVEV (reference sequence). The V and J ends lost 6 bases and 9 bases respectively, with 10 bases between them. The CDR3 spells CASSGAQTQYF. The CDR3 nucleotides are TGTGCCAGCAGCGGGGCTCAGACGCAGTATTTT.

This clonotype has more than one count but fewer than ten. The J gene is TRBJ2-6, the V gene TRBV6-6, with 9 bases aligning to TRBD1. Losses at the gene ends were 2 bases for V and 2 bases for J; bases not matched to a gene: 10. The germline V gene has CDR1 MNHNY and CDR2 SVGAGI (reference sequence). The CDR3 has 19 amino acids. The CDR3: CASSYLGTGSAAGANVLTF. Here the CDR3 DNA reads TGTGCCAGCAGTTACCTTGGGACAGGGAGCGCAGCTGGGGCCAACGTCCTGACTTTC.

In its sample, this clonotype was seen a few times. The chain uses TRBV6-4 and TRBJ1-1; 11 nucleotides align to TRBD1. CDR3 length: 17 residues. From germline, CDR1 is MRHNA and CDR2 SNTAGT. J gave up 3 bases and V 10 bases, and 16 bases lay outside the gene matches. The CDR3 sequence is CAILPGQGVPPYTEAFF. DNA for the CDR3: TGTGCCATCCTACCGGGACAGGGGGTCCCCCCCTACACTGAAGCTTTCTTT.

The chain couples TRBV28 to TRBJ2-3, with 10 nucleotides matching TRBD2. Germline loops: CDR1 MDHEN, CDR2 SYDVKM. This CDR3 contains 18 residues. Trimming removed 2 bases from V and 5 bases from J; junction bases left unmatched: 13. The CDR3 DNA follows: TGTGCCAGCAGTTTACGCAAAGATAGCGGGGGGTCGGTAGATACGCAGTATTTT. This codes for CASSLRKDSGGSVDTQYF.

This clonotype was seen a few times. The rearrangement joins TRBV4-3 to TRBJ1-1; D remains ambiguous. V gave up 0 bases and J gave up 5 bases, with 13 bases separating them. Germline V gives CDR1 LGHNA, CDR2 YSLEER. CDR3 length equals 15 residues. The CDR3 DNA reads TGCGCCAGCAGCCAAGATGGAGTGTTGGGAACTGAAGCTTTCTTT. The encoded protein is CASSQDGVLGTEAFF.

This clonotype was seen only a few times. The chain recombines TRBV7-8 with TRBJ2-7; 8 bases align to TRBD1. V gave up 5 bases and J gave up 3 bases; unmatched junction bases: 6. The CDR3 loop spans 14 amino acids. The germline V gene has CDR1 SGHVS and CDR2 FQNEAQ. The CDR3 DNA reads TGTGCCAGCAGCCTCCGGGACAGGAACTACGAGCAGTACTTC. Its protein product is CASSLRDRNYEQYF.

This clonotype was seen only a few times. The chain employs TRBV12-3 or TRBV12-4 and TRBJ1-2; no firm D call. The CDR3 covers 13 residues. V was trimmed by 3 bases and J by 1 base, leaving 6 bases between them. CDR3 nucleotide sequence: TGTGCCAGCAGTTTGGAGATTAACTATGGCTACACCTTC. Translation gives CASSLEINYGYTF.

This clonotype showed up just once. The gene calls are TRBV11-2 and TRBJ2-1, with 8 bases matching TRBD1. Germline assignment: CDR1 SGHAT and CDR2 FQNNGV. This CDR3 spans 20 amino acids. The ends lost 5 bases at V and 0 bases at J; junction bases unmatched: 18. CDR3 coding DNA: TGTGCCAGCAGCAGCCTCGGACAGGGCCGTGAATTTAGCTCCTACAATGAGCAGTTCTTC. Translated: CASSSLGQGREFSSYNEQFF.

This clonotype was counted ten times or more. The chain uses TRBV30 and TRBJ2-7; D assignment may be TRBD1 or TRBD2 (5 bases each). The CDR3 contains 15 residues. V lost 0 bases to trimming and J lost 0 bases, with 12 bases between them. CDR1 GTSNPN and CDR2 SVGIG come from the germline V gene (reference sequence). This chain's CDR3 is CAWSVAAGHSYEQYF. CDR3 nucleotide sequence: TGTGCCTGGAGTGTAGCGGCAGGGCACTCCTACGAGCAGTACTTC.